A single sample is the source of the 19 T cell receptor beta chains below, sequenced in a study of cytomegalovirus exposure and HLA in healthy donors. PCR involved 60 Vbeta and 13 Jbeta primers. The protocol was immunoSEQ multiplex PCR, while the TCRdb copy is restricted to in-frame clones and leaves out a portion. There are about 220,000 clones in the sample; around 76% occur only once, and over 5% lies in the top ten. Input material: PBMCs. Receptors were obtained from a woman aged 40 to 50 in good health and CMV-seropositive.

This chain uses TRBV18 with TRBJ2-7; 8 bases are shared with TRBD2. With V trimmed by 3 bases and J by 3 bases, 4 bases remained unmatched. The CDR3 has 14 residues. Germline loops: CDR1 KGHSH, CDR2 LQKENI. CDR3 region: CASSPAGGYYEQYF. Written as DNA, the CDR3 is TGTGCCAGCTCACCGGCGGGAGGATACTACGAGCAGTACTTC.

The V gene is TRBV30, the J gene TRBJ1-2; TRBD1 aligns across 7 bases. CDR3 length: 11 residues. V was pared by 6 bases and J by 4 bases, with 2 bases of the junction left unmatched. From germline, CDR1 is GTSNPN and CDR2 SVGIG (reference sequence). CDR3 residues: CACNRGYGYTF. The CDR3, as DNA: TGTGCCTGTAACAGGGGCTATGGCTACACCTTC.

The V and J genes are TRBV2 and TRBJ2-1; 7 bases are shared with TRBD2. Germline lookup yields CDR1 SNHLY and CDR2 FYNNEI. This CDR3 comprises 14 residues. V lost 4 bases, J lost 3 bases, and 3 bases stayed unmatched. CDR3 residues: CASSGGDYYNEQFF. The CDR3 bases are TGTGCCAGCAGTGGAGGGGACTACTACAATGAGCAGTTCTTC.

The V and J genes are TRBV18 and TRBJ2-6; D might be TRBD1 (5 bases). Trimming removed 3 bases from V and 2 bases from J, with 11 bases in between. This CDR3 has 16 amino acids. Germline CDR1 reads KGHSH; CDR2 reads LQKENI. The CDR3 is CASSPVQGAGANVLTF. CDR3 sequence (DNA): TGTGCCAGCTCACCCGTTCAGGGCGCTGGGGCCAACGTCCTGACTTTC.

The chain is built from TRBV6-5 and TRBJ1-1; the match to TRBD1 covers 11 bases. The CDR3 length is 15 residues. Germline CDR1 and CDR2: MNHEY and SVGAGI. V trimming: 4 bases; J trimming: 0 bases; junction bases outside the gene matches: 1. CDR3 sequence: CASSWDRGLNTEAFF. The CDR3 DNA sequence: TGTGCCAGCAGTTGGGACAGGGGGTTGAACACTGAAGCTTTCTTT.

The rearrangement joins TRBV7-9 to TRBJ1-1; TRBD1 might be the D (5 bases). Germline loops: CDR1 SEHNR, CDR2 FQNEAQ (reference sequence). The CDR3 length is 13 residues. Trimming took 5 bases from V and 0 from J, leaving 7 bases between them. The CDR3 reads CASSRDLNTEAFF. CDR3 DNA: TGTGCCAGCAGCCGGGACTTGAACACTGAAGCTTTCTTT.

This rearrangement joins TRBV7-2 to TRBJ1-1; D is unclear. This CDR3 has 15 amino acids. Germline V lookup: CDR1 SGHTA, CDR2 FQGNSA. V was pared by 0 bases and J by 4 bases, with 12 bases between. DNA of the CDR3: TGTGCCAGCAGCTTAGCGAGGGCCGTGGGCACTGAAGCTTTCTTT. It is translated as CASSLARAVGTEAFF.

The V gene is TRBV10-3, the J gene TRBJ1-2, with 9 bases aligning to TRBD1. The V gene's germline CDR1 is ENHRY and CDR2 SYGVKD. V trimming: 10 bases; J trimming: 4 bases; junction bases outside the gene matches: 13. The CDR3 is 15 residues long. The CDR3 loop reads CATVATGGYTYGYTF. The CDR3 DNA reads as TGTGCCACCGTCGCCACAGGGGGCTATACCTATGGCTACACCTTC.

The rearrangement links TRBV5-4 to TRBJ1-2, with 8 bases lining up with TRBD1. Germline-derived CDR1 and CDR2 are SGHNT and YYREEE (reference sequence). V shed 1 base and J 6 bases; nucleotides not matched to a gene: 8. The CDR3 covers 15 residues. The CDR3 loop reads CASSLPTGGPNGYTF. Here the CDR3 DNA reads TGTGCCAGCAGCTTGCCCACAGGGGGGCCGAATGGCTACACCTTC.

The genes are TRBV5-4 and TRBJ1-1, with a weak D call TRBD1 (5 bases). V lost 4 bases and J lost 6, with 19 bases in between. Germline V gene sequence: CDR1 SGHNT, CDR2 YYREEE (reference sequence). This CDR3 spans 15 amino acids. The CDR3 is CASSPTGGGVAEAFF. The CDR3 region has the DNA TGTGCCAGCAGCCCGACCGGTGGGGGGGTCGCTGAAGCTTTCTTT.

The V call is TRBV7-2, the J call TRBJ2-7, with 8 positions matching TRBD2. V was clipped by 6 bases and J by 6 bases; unmatched bases: 4. The length of the CDR3 is 12 residues. The germline V gene encodes CDR1 SGHTA and CDR2 FQGNSA. The DNA for the CDR3 is TGTGCCAGCAGTCTTAGCGGGATCGAGCAGTACTTC. Translating gives CASSLSGIEQYF.

This clone was recorded a few times. The genes are TRBV14 and TRBJ2-2; D remains ambiguous. The germline V gene encodes CDR1 SGHDN and CDR2 FVKESK. The CDR3 length is 15 residues. The germline V and J ends were trimmed by 4 bases and 3 bases, with 12 bases remaining between them. CDR3 DNA: TGTGCCAGCAGCCTAAGACGGGTAGACACCGGGGAGCTGTTTTTT. It yields the protein CASSLRRVDTGELFF. Combining the CDR3 with reference TRBV14 and TRBJ2-2 gives the whole variable domain EAGVTQFPSHSVIEKGQTVTLRCDPISGHDNLYWYRRVMGKEIKFLLHFVKESKQDESGMPNNRFLAERTGGTYSTLKVQPAELEDSGVYFCASSLRRVDTGELFFGEGSRLTVL.

This clone was observed a single time. This chain connects TRBV30 to TRBJ1-1, with a possible D match to TRBD1 (5 bases). Trimming took 3 bases from V and 0 from J, leaving 11 bases between them. The CDR3 runs to 14 residues. Germline assignment: CDR1 GTSNPN and CDR2 SVGIG (reference sequence). CDR3 in DNA: TGTGCCTGGAGCGCGGGGCCACTGAACACTGAAGCTTTCTTT. Protein: CAWSAGPLNTEAFF.

This clone was seen a single time. The rearrangement joins TRBV4-3 to TRBJ1-2, with 7 bases lining up with TRBD1. This CDR3 spans 18 amino acids. Germline CDR1 is LGHNA and CDR2 is YSLEER. The ends lost 0 bases at V and 4 bases at J; junction bases unmatched: 14. CDR3: CASSQDQGRGDGGYGYTF. The CDR3 bases are TGCGCCAGCAGCCAAGATCAGGGCAGGGGGGACGGGGGCTATGGCTACACCTTC.

The chain recombines TRBV27 with TRBJ2-7; tentatively, D is TRBD2 (6 bases). The V gene lost 6 bases and the J gene lost 2 bases, with 11 bases spanning the gap. Germline assignment: CDR1 MNHEY and CDR2 SMNVEV (reference sequence). The CDR3 sequence is 13 residues long. CDR3 residues: CASSVGTPYEQYF. CDR3 bases: TGTGCCAGCAGCGTTGGGACTCCCTACGAGCAGTACTTC.

The chain uses TRBV28 and TRBJ2-7, with D perhaps TRBD2 (6 bases). The CDR3 loop spans 11 amino acids. The ends were cut back, 8 bases at V and 11 bases at J, with 16 bases in the middle. Per germline, CDR1 MDHEN and CDR2 SYDVKM. The CDR3 DNA is TGTGCCAGCGGAGTACTAGGCGGGGAGTACTTC. It yields the protein CASGVLGGEYF.

V usage is TRBV9 and J usage is TRBJ2-2; tentatively, D is TRBD2 (7 bases). Germline values: CDR1 SGDLS, CDR2 YYNGEE. This CDR3 has 15 residues. The V gene lost 6 bases and the J gene lost 2 bases, with 14 bases spanning the gap. The CDR3 sequence: CASTGGHFNTGELFF. CDR3 sequence (DNA): TGTGCCAGCACCGGGGGGCACTTCAACACCGGGGAGCTGTTTTTT.

The chain is built from TRBV4-1 and TRBJ1-1; D call uncertain. Between the trimmed V and J ends, which lost 0 bases and 10 bases, there was a span of 12 bases. The CDR3 covers 13 residues. The germline CDR1 and CDR2 sequences are MGHRA and YSYEKL. The CDR3 nucleotides are TGCGCCAGCAGCCAAGATCGAATGGGAGGAGCTTTCTTT. Translation gives CASSQDRMGGAFF.

This clone was seen once. The V gene is TRBV7-3, the J gene TRBJ1-1; no clear D. V was clipped by 2 bases and J by 7 bases, with 8 bases between them. The germline gives CDR1 SGHTA, CDR2 FQGTGA. This CDR3 has 12 amino acids. Here the CDR3 DNA reads TGTGCCAGCAGCTTATATGGGAGTGAAGCTTTCTTT. This sequence encodes CASSLYGSEAFF.